The 23 T cell receptor beta chains below come from one sample, sequenced in a study of cytomegalovirus exposure and HLA in healthy donors. The assay was immunoSEQ multiplex PCR, and TCRdb's table has in-frame clones only and misses some. The data show tens of thousands of clones, more than 85% seen once. The sequenced material came from PBMCs. The receptors stem from a woman aged 18-29 years in good health and CMV-seronegative.

The gene calls are TRBV9 and TRBJ2-2; 7 nucleotides line up with TRBD1. In germline, CDR1 is SGDLS, CDR2 YYNGEE. Trimming took 4 bases from V and 4 from J; bases not matched to a gene: 4. The CDR3 sequence is 14 residues long. CDR3 DNA: TGTGCCAGCAGCCCGGGACAGACCACCGGGGAGCTGTTTTTT. Translating gives CASSPGQTTGELFF.

This chain uses TRBV27 with TRBJ2-1, with TRBD1 matching 12 bases. The trim removed 2 bases at V and 8 bases at J, leaving 4 bases unmatched. The germline gives CDR1 MNHEY, CDR2 SMNVEV (reference sequence). The CDR3 loop spans 15 amino acids. CDR3 sequence reads: CASSLGDRGLYEQFF. The CDR3 coding sequence is TGTGCCAGCAGTTTAGGGGACAGGGGGCTTTATGAGCAGTTCTTC.

The chain joins TRBV4-1 to TRBJ2-7; 8 bases line up with TRBD1. The CDR3 runs to 16 residues. Germline V CDR1 and CDR2: MGHRA, YSYEKL. V lost 3 bases to trimming and J lost 0 bases; unmatched junction nucleotides: 7. CDR3 sequence (DNA): TGCGCCAGCAGCCACTTCCGGGACAGGAGCTCCTACGAGCAGTACTTC. It encodes CASSHFRDRSSYEQYF.

The chain joins TRBV9 to TRBJ2-4, with TRBD2 matching 7 bases. CDR3 size: 13 residues. Looked up from germline, CDR1 is SGDLS and CDR2 is YYNGEE. With 2 bases clipped from V and 7 bases from J, the junction kept 3 bases outside the gene matches. CDR3 region: CASSVSGENIQYF. CDR3 coding DNA: TGTGCCAGCAGCGTCAGCGGGGAGAACATTCAGTACTTC.

The J gene is TRBJ2-7, the V gene TRBV18, with a weak D call TRBD2 (5 bases). Looked up from germline, CDR1 is KGHSH and CDR2 is LQKENI. The CDR3 loop spans 13 amino acids. Trimming pared 8 bases from V and 2 bases from J, leaving 13 bases between. CDR3 region: CASTQDSPYEQYF. CDR3 in DNA: TGTGCCAGCACGCAGGACTCTCCCTACGAGCAGTACTTC.

The V call is TRBV5-1, the J call TRBJ2-1, with 9 nucleotides matching TRBD2. After removal of 2 bases from V and 7 bases from J, the junction contained 4 bases not matched to a gene. The CDR3 sequence is 14 residues long. The germline gives CDR1 SGHRS, CDR2 YFSETQ. The CDR3 nucleotides are TGCGCCAGCAGCTTAGGGACTAGCCCGAATGAGCAGTTCTTC. Its protein is CASSLGTSPNEQFF.

The chain uses TRBV2 and TRBJ1-5; a weak D match, TRBD1 (5 bases). The CDR3 has 14 residues. V shed 6 bases and J shed 5 bases, with 14 bases lying between them. Germline V gene lookup returns CDR1 SNHLY and CDR2 FYNNEI. The CDR3 DNA follows: TGTGCCAGCAGCGGCCAGGGAGGGGATCAGCCCCAGCATTTT. Protein product: CASSGQGGDQPQHF. Complete variable domain (other parts from reference TRBV2 and TRBJ1-5): EPEVTQTPSHQVTQMGQEVILRCVPISNHLYFYWYRQILGQKVEFLVSFYNNEISEKSEIFDDQFSVERPDGSNFTLKIRSTKLEDSAMYFCASSGQGGDQPQHFGDGTRLSIL.

V usage is TRBV19 and J usage is TRBJ1-1; unclear D gene. The V end was cut by 5 bases, the J end by 0 bases, with 7 bases between. CDR3 length: 13 amino acids. Germline CDR1 LNHDA, CDR2 SQIVND (reference sequence). For the CDR3, the DNA is TGTGCCAGTAGTCCCCGGGTGAACACTGAAGCTTTCTTT. Translation gives CASSPRVNTEAFF. The complete variable domain, with remaining parts taken from reference TRBV19 and TRBJ1-1, reads DGGITQSPKYLFRKEGQNVTLSCEQNLNHDAMYWYRQDPGQGLRLIYYSQIVNDFQKGDIAEGYSVSREKKESFPLTVTSAQKNPTAFYLCASSPRVNTEAFFGQGTRLTVV.

This clone has just one count. The chain links TRBV6-1 to TRBJ2-7, with D hard to call. V gave up 7 bases and J gave up 7 bases, with 8 bases separating them. This CDR3 comprises 10 residues. Germline V gives CDR1 MNHNS, CDR2 SASEGT. The CDR3 DNA is TGTGCCAGCAAAACGAGGGAGCAGTACTTC. It translates to CASKTREQYF.

The V gene is TRBV25-1, the J gene TRBJ2-3; 8 bases fit TRBD1. V shed 8 bases, J shed 2 bases, and the junction held 9 bases outside the gene matches. The V gene's germline CDR1 is MGHDK and CDR2 SYGVNS. The CDR3 extends over 15 amino acids. CDR3 in DNA: TGTGCCAGCGCCACTATACAGGGGGACACAGATACGCAGTATTTT. It yields the protein CASATIQGDTDTQYF.

This chain links TRBV11-2 with TRBJ2-2, with TRBD2 matching 8 bases. Germline values: CDR1 SGHAT, CDR2 FQNNGV. V was clipped by 2 bases and J by 4 bases; unmatched bases: 15. The CDR3 has 19 residues. CDR3 loop: CASSLHRWGGRRLTGELFF. The DNA of the CDR3 is TGTGCCAGCAGCTTACACCGGTGGGGCGGGAGGAGGCTCACCGGGGAGCTGTTTTTT.

The rearrangement uses TRBV27 and TRBJ2-3; 7 bases line up with TRBD2. Unmatched junction bases numbered 6, after V lost 0 bases and J lost 6 bases. The CDR3 is 15 residues long. The germline gives CDR1 MNHEY, CDR2 SMNVEV (reference sequence). This chain's CDR3 is CASSLSMAGADTQYF. CDR3 bases: TGTGCCAGCAGTTTATCGATGGCGGGAGCGGATACGCAGTATTTT.

The J gene is TRBJ2-5, the V gene TRBV13; 9 bases line up with TRBD2. V lost 8 bases, J lost 4 bases, and 5 bases stayed unmatched. CDR1 PRHDT and CDR2 FYEKMQ come from the germline V gene (reference sequence). The CDR3 consists of 13 residues. In nucleotides, the CDR3 is TGTGCCAGCGTTCTAGCGGGGCTAGAGACCCAGTACTTC. The encoded protein is CASVLAGLETQYF.

The J gene is TRBJ1-1, the V gene TRBV30; D is possibly TRBD1 (5 bases). Trimming stripped 2 bases from V and 1 base from J, with 8 bases between. The germline gives CDR1 GTSNPN, CDR2 SVGIG (reference sequence). This CDR3 has 13 amino acids. The CDR3: CAWSTGQNTEAFF. For the CDR3, the DNA is TGTGCCTGGAGTACAGGCCAGAACACTGAAGCTTTCTTT. Filled out from reference TRBV30 and TRBJ1-1, the complete variable domain reads SQTIHQWPATLVQPVGSPLSLECTVEGTSNPNLYWYRQAAGRGLQLLFYSVGIGQISSEVPQNLSASRPQDRQFILSSKKLLLSDSGFYLCAWSTGQNTEAFFGQGTRLTVV.

The gene calls are TRBV27 and TRBJ2-5; the match to TRBD2 covers 11 bases. V lost 3 bases to trimming and J lost 6 bases; unmatched junction nucleotides: 6. This CDR3 contains 15 residues. The germline gives CDR1 MNHEY, CDR2 SMNVEV (reference sequence). The CDR3 bases are TGTGCCAGCAGTTTGGGGACTAGCGGTTTGAAGACCCAGTACTTC. Protein sequence: CASSLGTSGLKTQYF.

The chain links TRBV2 to TRBJ1-2; TRBD1 aligns across 9 bases. V dropped 4 bases and J dropped 4; count of bases not matched to a gene: 13. CDR3 length equals 17 residues. Germline CDR1 SNHLY, CDR2 FYNNEI. This CDR3 is CASSVKQGARVSYGYTF. As DNA, the CDR3 is TGTGCCAGCAGTGTAAAACAGGGGGCGCGAGTCTCCTATGGCTACACCTTC.

The genes are TRBV5-1 and TRBJ2-5, with 9 bases that match TRBD1. The CDR3 runs 14 residues. Looked up from germline, CDR1 is SGHRS and CDR2 is YFSETQ. Unmatched junction bases numbered 2, after V lost 0 bases and J lost 5 bases. The CDR3 coding sequence is TGCGCCAGCAGCTTGGAGGGACAGGGTGAGACCCAGTACTTC. Its protein product is CASSLEGQGETQYF.

This sequence joins TRBV27 and TRBJ1-1, with D possibly TRBD1 on 6 matching bases. The CDR3 runs 15 residues. CDR1 MNHEY and CDR2 SMNVEV come from the germline V gene (reference sequence). V lost 0 bases to trimming and J lost 0 bases, with 8 bases between them. CDR3 in DNA: TGTGCCAGCAGTTTATCATGGGACATGAACACTGAAGCTTTCTTT. As protein: CASSLSWDMNTEAFF.

This chain joins TRBV6-1 and TRBJ2-5; tentative D call: TRBD2 (6 bases). The CDR3 has 13 amino acids. Trimming shortened V by 6 bases and J by 5 bases, and 13 bases separated the two germline ends. The germline V gene has CDR1 MNHNS and CDR2 SASEGT. CDR3 in DNA: TGTGCCAGCAGGGGCCGGGGGAGGGAGACCCAGTACTTC. This translates into CASRGRGRETQYF.

The V and J genes are TRBV19 and TRBJ2-1, with D maybe TRBD2 (6 bases). This CDR3 region has 17 residues. The V end was cut by 3 bases, the J end by 5 bases, with 20 bases between. The germline V gene has CDR1 LNHDA and CDR2 SQIVND (reference sequence). The CDR3 region has the DNA TGTGCCAGTAGTATTCGGGCGGGGCAGAGGAGGAACAATGAGCAGTTCTTC. This codes for CASSIRAGQRRNNEQFF.

This chain uses TRBV5-1 with TRBJ2-3; D is perhaps TRBD2 (5 bases). The V gene's germline CDR1 is SGHRS and CDR2 YFSETQ. V lost 2 bases to trimming and J lost 2 bases, with 12 bases between them. The length of the CDR3 is 15 residues. The CDR3 is CASSFGLTITDTQYF. The CDR3 DNA is TGCGCCAGCAGCTTCGGACTGACCATCACAGATACGCAGTATTTT.

The rearrangement joins TRBV6-1 to TRBJ2-4; TRBD1 matches at 8 bases. The ends lost 3 bases at V and 1 base at J; junction bases unmatched: 17. The CDR3 has 20 amino acids. Looked up from germline, CDR1 is MNHNS and CDR2 is SASEGT. The CDR3 region has the DNA TGTGCCAGCAGTGAGGCGACACAGGGGGTGGGGGCAACGGCCAAAAACATTCAGTACTTC. The encoded protein is CASSEATQGVGATAKNIQYF.

This clone has a single count. The CDR3 is CASSPGGQSSKYF. CDR3 DNA: TGTGCCAGCTCACCGGGGGGACAGTCCTCGAAGTACTTC. This chain uses TRBV18 with TRBJ2-7; TRBD1 might be the D (7 bases). Germline V gives CDR1 KGHSH, CDR2 LQKENI. The V and J ends lost 3 bases and 11 bases respectively, with 17 bases between them. CDR3 length equals 13 residues.